These 21 T cell receptor beta chains came from one sample sequenced in a study of shared clonotypes between healthy human individuals (TCRdb year 2020). The receptor library was made with the immunoSEQ multiplex PCR assay. TCRdb carries this immuneACCESS record with in-frame sequences only. Its versions omit some clonotypes, under half of them owing to an unresolved V gene in the studies checked, with the rest unexplained. This sample has roughly 2.6 million clones in its table, and 85% to 95% of those were observed once. Jointly, the top ten make up over 0.12% of the sample. Source material: naive CD4+ T cells sorted from blood. The cell subset or site label on this specimen signifies: CD45RA+ positively selected. The receptors were sampled from a man aged 18 to 30 in good health.

This rearrangement joins TRBV7-9 to TRBJ2-5; 10 nucleotides align to TRBD2. V lost 1 base, J lost 0 bases, and 11 bases stayed unmatched. This CDR3 contains 19 residues. Looked up from germline, CDR1 is SEHNR and CDR2 is FQNEAQ (reference sequence). The CDR3 spells CASSLGAPSGRKYQETQYF. CDR3 in DNA: TGTGCCAGCAGCTTAGGAGCCCCTAGCGGGAGAAAGTACCAAGAGACCCAGTACTTC.

The gene calls are TRBV5-1 and TRBJ2-3; TRBD2 might be the D (6 bases). The ends were cut back, 1 base at V and 0 bases at J, with 12 bases in the middle. Germline CDR1 reads SGHRS; CDR2 reads YFSETQ. The CDR3 has 16 amino acids. The CDR3 nucleotides are TGCGCCAGCAGCTTGAAGGTAGCGGCTAGCACAGATACGCAGTATTTT. Translating gives CASSLKVAASTDTQYF.

This clone was seen only once. The CDR3 sequence: CASSLDAAPDTQYF. The DNA of the CDR3 is TGCGCCAGCAGCTTGGATGCGGCCCCAGATACGCAGTATTTT. V and J are TRBV5-1 and TRBJ2-3; D gene uncertain. CDR3 size: 14 residues. Germline V gene sequence: CDR1 SGHRS, CDR2 YFSETQ. The ends were cut back, 0 bases at V and 4 bases at J, with 9 bases in the middle.

The chain has TRBV7-9 and TRBJ2-5; D is uncertain. The CDR3 extends over 13 amino acids. V was cut by 1 base and J by 9 bases, with 12 bases left in between. Germline V gene data show CDR1 as SEHNR and CDR2 as FQNEAQ (reference sequence). CDR3 coding DNA: TGTGCCAGCAGCTTAGGGGGTAGCAAGGCCCAGTACTTC. It translates to CASSLGGSKAQYF.

The chain is built from TRBV9 and TRBJ2-1, with D perhaps matching TRBD1 (5 bases). The CDR3 runs to 15 residues. V gave up 3 bases and J gave up 7 bases, with 17 bases separating them. CDR1 and CDR2 (germline): SGDLS, YYNGEE. The chain's CDR3 is CASSASGWPINEQFF. Written as DNA, the CDR3 is TGTGCCAGCAGCGCCTCAGGGTGGCCTATTAATGAGCAGTTCTTC.

This clone was recorded once. This specimen includes other DNA sequences encoding the same CDR3. V is TRBV9 and J is TRBJ2-2; D unclear. Germline V gene sequence: CDR1 SGDLS, CDR2 YYNGEE. CDR3 length: 14 residues. Trimming pared 0 bases from V and 4 bases from J, leaving 7 bases between. CDR3 amino acids: CASSVDGFTGELFF. The DNA of the CDR3 is TGTGCCAGCAGCGTAGATGGGTTCACCGGGGAGCTGTTTTTT.

The CDR3: CASSNNYGYTF. CDR3 DNA sequence: TGTGCCAGCAGTAACAACTATGGCTACACCTTC. This sequence joins TRBV2 and TRBJ1-2; D gene ambiguous. With 5 bases removed from V and 2 bases from J, the gap between germline ends came to 3 bases. Per germline, CDR1 SNHLY and CDR2 FYNNEI. The CDR3 runs to 11 residues.

The rearrangement links TRBV5-4 to TRBJ1-3; D might be TRBD1 (6 bases). From germline, CDR1 is SGHNT and CDR2 YYREEE (reference sequence). The CDR3 has 15 amino acids. The ends were cut back, 0 bases at V and 4 bases at J, with 11 bases in the middle. The CDR3 spells CASSLGGGRGNTIYF. The CDR3 DNA reads as TGTGCCAGCAGCTTGGGAGGGGGGCGCGGAAACACCATATATTTT.

The gene calls are TRBV7-2 and TRBJ1-6, with D possibly matching TRBD1 (6 bases). V dropped 2 bases and J dropped 10 bases, with 9 bases sitting between them. The CDR3 covers 13 residues. CDR1 SGHTA and CDR2 FQGNSA come from the germline V gene. CDR3 coding DNA: TGTGCCAGCAGCTTATGGACAGACTCACCCCTCCACTTT. Protein sequence: CASSLWTDSPLHF.

The chain joins TRBV5-1 to TRBJ2-5, with 8 bases that match TRBD1. V trimming: 6 bases; J trimming: 3 bases; junction bases outside the gene matches: 13. Germline lookup yields CDR1 SGHRS and CDR2 YFSETQ. The CDR3 has 16 residues. CDR3 DNA: TGCGCCAGCAACTCCAACGCCGGACAGGGTAAAGAGACCCAGTACTTC. Amino acids: CASNSNAGQGKETQYF.

This chain connects TRBV25-1 to TRBJ1-1; D is unclear. This CDR3 spans 17 amino acids. Germline lookup yields CDR1 MGHDK and CDR2 SYGVNS. V dropped 1 base and J dropped 4 bases, with 19 bases sitting between them. CDR3 in amino acids: CASSEFTRKGRVTEAFF. The CDR3 DNA reads as TGTGCCAGCAGTGAATTTACCCGGAAGGGCCGGGTCACTGAAGCTTTCTTT.

This clone occurred once. V and J are TRBV5-6 and TRBJ2-7; 11 bases are shared with TRBD1. The germline V gene encodes CDR1 SGHDT and CDR2 YYEEEE. This CDR3 comprises 14 residues. The junction had 6 bases not matched to a gene; V was cut back by 6 bases and J by 4 bases. CDR3 amino acids: CASKRRDRGYEQYF. DNA for the CDR3: TGTGCCAGCAAAAGACGGGACAGGGGGTACGAGCAGTACTTC.

On this clone itself: The sample contains more than one DNA sequence encoding this CDR3. V usage is TRBV9 and J usage is TRBJ1-2; D is undetermined. The V and J ends lost 0 bases and 2 bases respectively, with 5 bases between them. This CDR3 comprises 13 residues. Germline CDR1 SGDLS, CDR2 YYNGEE. The CDR3 region is CASSVDENYGYTF. The CDR3 bases are TGTGCCAGCAGCGTAGACGAGAACTATGGCTACACCTTC.

The rearrangement links TRBV29-1 to TRBJ2-7; 7 positions agree with TRBD1. J was trimmed by 3 bases and V by 5 bases; bases with no gene match: 7. This CDR3 region has 13 residues. Germline V gives CDR1 SQVTM, CDR2 ANQGSEA. The CDR3 region is CSVFVAGGYEQYF. CDR3 DNA: TGCAGCGTTTTTGTCGCAGGGGGCTACGAGCAGTACTTC.

This clone was picked up a small number of times. The CDR3 here is CASSIGTLGAGELFF. Written as DNA, the CDR3 is TGTGCCAGTAGTATTGGGACACTAGGGGCCGGGGAGCTGTTTTTT. V gene TRBV19 combines with J gene TRBJ2-2; a weak D match, TRBD1 (6 bases). CDR3 length equals 15 residues. Germline V CDR1 and CDR2: LNHDA, SQIVND (reference sequence). V was clipped by 3 bases and J by 6 bases, with 14 bases between them.

This chain links TRBV9 with TRBJ2-1; D unclear. Trimming shortened V by 3 bases and J by 0 bases, and 13 bases separated the two germline ends. This CDR3 comprises 16 residues. CDR1 and CDR2 (germline): SGDLS, YYNGEE. DNA for the CDR3: TGTGCCAGCAGCGCCTACAGTGGCCGCTCCTACAATGAGCAGTTCTTC. Protein: CASSAYSGRSYNEQFF.

The rearrangement uses TRBV7-8 and TRBJ2-4; D possibly corresponds to TRBD1 (6 bases). From germline, CDR1 is SGHVS and CDR2 FQNEAQ. This CDR3 region has 15 residues. Trimming removed 5 bases at V and 4 bases at J, with 15 bases between. The CDR3 bases are TGTGCCAGCAGCACCTCCCGGGACACTAAAAACATTCAGTACTTC. Amino acid sequence: CASSTSRDTKNIQYF.

Notes on this clone: The same CDR3 also results from other DNA sequences found in this sample. V is TRBV2 and J is TRBJ1-5; no firm D call. CDR1 SNHLY and CDR2 FYNNEI come from the germline V gene. The CDR3 sequence is 15 residues long. The V and J ends lost 0 bases and 0 bases respectively, with 6 bases between them. CDR3 residues: CASSEAGYSNQPQHF. In DNA, the CDR3 is TGTGCCAGCAGTGAAGCCGGGTATAGCAATCAGCCCCAGCATTTT. Using reference TRBV2 and TRBJ1-5 for the parts outside the CDR3, the full variable domain is EPEVTQTPSHQVTQMGQEVILRCVPISNHLYFYWYRQILGQKVEFLVSFYNNEISEKSEIFDDQFSVERPDGSNFTLKIRSTKLEDSAMYFCASSEAGYSNQPQHFGDGTRLSIL.

This chain joins TRBV19 and TRBJ1-5; perhaps TRBD1 as D (6 bases). CDR3 size: 13 residues. V lost 7 bases and J lost 4, with 11 bases in between. Germline loops: CDR1 LNHDA, CDR2 SQIVND (reference sequence). The CDR3: CASTRGTNQPQHF. In DNA, the CDR3 is TGTGCCAGTACCCGAGGGACAAATCAGCCCCAGCATTTT.

The CDR3 sequence: CAISESMGTQYF. As DNA, the CDR3 is TGTGCCATCAGTGAGTCGATGGGTACGCAGTATTTT. This chain connects TRBV10-3 to TRBJ2-3, with D unclear. V lost 0 bases to trimming and J lost 8 bases, with 6 bases between them. Germline values: CDR1 ENHRY, CDR2 SYGVKD. This CDR3 contains 12 residues.

J is TRBJ1-4 and V is TRBV7-9, with TRBD1 matching over 7 bases. CDR1 is SEHNR and CDR2 is FQNEAQ in the germline V gene (reference sequence). This CDR3 is 15 amino acids long. V dropped 3 bases and J dropped 0; count of bases not matched to a gene: 1. The CDR3 nucleotides read TGTGCCAGCAGCTTTACAGGGGCAACTAATGAAAAACTGTTTTTT. Translating gives CASSFTGATNEKLFF.